The 20 T cell receptor beta chains reported below all come from one sample, sequenced in a study of shared clonotypes between healthy human individuals. Method: immunoSEQ multiplex PCR; TCRdb's copy keeps in-frame clones and lacks some. Among 1.5 million to 2.5 million clones listed, just under 95% were seen once. The naive CD8 population came from CD45RO-negative cells selected for CCR7, without terminally differentiated effector memory CD45RA+ cells. The source material was naive CD8+ T cells sorted from blood. These receptors were taken from a man younger than 30 in good health.

About this clone itself: The same CDR3 arises from other DNA sequences in this sample as well. The DNA for the CDR3 is TGTGCCTGGGAGGGACAGAACTATGGCTACACCTTC. Amino acid sequence: CAWEGQNYGYTF. This sequence joins TRBV30 and TRBJ1-2, with 7 bases that match TRBD1. The germline CDR1 and CDR2 sequences are GTSNPN and SVGIG (reference sequence). Trimming removed 5 bases from V and 2 bases from J; junction bases left unmatched: 2. The CDR3 has 12 residues.

The chain couples TRBV27 to TRBJ2-2; D is uncertain. CDR1 is MNHEY and CDR2 is SMNVEV in the germline V gene (reference sequence). This CDR3 is 14 amino acids long. V shed 0 bases and J shed 3 bases, with 5 bases lying between them. The CDR3 reads CASSLSTYTGELFF. The CDR3 DNA reads as TGTGCCAGCAGTTTATCCACGTACACCGGGGAGCTGTTTTTT.

The chain employs TRBV9 and TRBJ2-3; 8 positions agree with TRBD1. Trimming removed 3 bases from V and 6 bases from J; junction bases left unmatched: 0. The CDR3 contains 12 residues. CDR1 is SGDLS, CDR2 YYNGEE, per germline. The CDR3 loop reads CASSGQGDTQYF. The CDR3 DNA sequence: TGTGCCAGCAGCGGACAGGGGGATACGCAGTATTTT. Based on the CDR3 plus reference TRBV9 and TRBJ2-3, the full variable domain is DSGVTQTPKHLITATGQRVTLRCSPRSGDLSVYWYQQSLDQGLQFLIQYYNGEERAKGNILERFSAQQFPDLHSELNLSSLELGDSALYFCASSGQGDTQYFGPGTRLTVL.

The chain couples TRBV5-3 to TRBJ2-3; no clear D. TRBV5-3 is marked as an open reading frame, function uncertain. The V gene lost 6 bases and the J gene lost 0 bases, with 14 bases spanning the gap. This CDR3 has 15 residues. CDR3 sequence reads: CARTQVGDSTDTQYF. The DNA for the CDR3 is TGTGCCAGAACCCAAGTCGGAGATAGCACAGATACGCAGTATTTT.

This rearrangement joins TRBV11-2 to TRBJ2-5, with D uncertain. The DNA end is a closer match to TRBJ2-7, so the J assignment may be wrong. CDR3 size: 12 residues. Germline values: CDR1 SGHAT, CDR2 FQNNGV. CDR3 loop: CASSLVSYEQYF. CDR3 nucleotide sequence: TGTGCCAGCAGCTTAGTTTCCTACGAGCAGTACTTC.

The V gene is TRBV6-1, the J gene TRBJ2-7; D may be TRBD2 (5 bases). CDR1 MNHNS and CDR2 SASEGT come from the germline V gene. Trimming left V 2 bases short and J 3 bases short, with 14 bases between. The CDR3 runs 15 residues. The CDR3 nucleotides read TGTGCCAGCAGTGAAACGGGGAACCCCCTCTACGAGCAGTACTTC. Translating it yields CASSETGNPLYEQYF.

The rearrangement uses TRBV29-1 and TRBJ2-1; a weak D match, TRBD1 (6 bases). Germline lookup yields CDR1 SQVTM and CDR2 ANQGSEA. The CDR3 runs to 13 residues. V was trimmed by 4 bases and J by 6 bases, leaving 13 bases between them. CDR3 sequence: CSVGDKTGNEQFF. CDR3 nucleotides: TGCAGCGTTGGGGACAAAACCGGCAATGAGCAGTTCTTC.

The rearrangement joins TRBV15 to TRBJ2-5; 7 bases align to TRBD2. Germline V gene sequence: CDR1 LNHNV, CDR2 YYDKDF (reference sequence). The CDR3 loop spans 13 amino acids. CDR3 residues: CATSAGLQETQYF. CDR3 nucleotide sequence: TGTGCAACCTCAGCGGGGTTACAAGAGACCCAGTACTTC.

The J gene is TRBJ2-1, the V gene TRBV27; D might be TRBD2 (6 bases). The germline gives CDR1 MNHEY, CDR2 SMNVEV (reference sequence). The CDR3 spans 14 residues. Trimming left V 3 bases short and J 8 bases short, with 14 bases between. In nucleotides, the CDR3 is TGTGCCAGCAGTTTCGCCGACGGGGACTATGAGCAGTTCTTC. The encoded protein is CASSFADGDYEQFF.

This chain links TRBV9 with TRBJ2-7; no reliable D call. The V gene's germline CDR1 is SGDLS and CDR2 YYNGEE. The V gene lost 3 bases and the J gene lost 2 bases, with 12 bases spanning the gap. This CDR3 contains 14 residues. The CDR3 loop is CASSDELIPYEQYF. The CDR3 DNA follows: TGTGCCAGCAGCGATGAACTCATTCCCTACGAGCAGTACTTC. The full variable domain, its missing parts supplied by reference TRBV9 and TRBJ2-7, is DSGVTQTPKHLITATGQRVTLRCSPRSGDLSVYWYQQSLDQGLQFLIQYYNGEERAKGNILERFSAQQFPDLHSELNLSSLELGDSALYFCASSDELIPYEQYFGPGTRLTVT.

The gene calls are TRBV27 and TRBJ2-1, with D maybe TRBD1 (6 bases). V lost 4 bases, J lost 4 bases, and 17 bases lay in between. Germline V lookup: CDR1 MNHEY, CDR2 SMNVEV (reference sequence). This CDR3 contains 16 residues. The CDR3 coding sequence is TGTGCCAGCAGTTCAATTACAGGGTCCCTATACAATGAGCAGTTCTTC. It yields the protein CASSSITGSLYNEQFF.

The CDR3 bases are TGTGCCAGCAGTGAAGATGGTGCTGGACTCTATTACAATGAGCAGTTCTTC. This codes for CASSEDGAGLYYNEQFF. This chain uses TRBV2 with TRBJ2-1; D possibly corresponds to TRBD2 (5 bases). The ends were cut back, 1 base at V and 4 bases at J, with 17 bases in the middle. The CDR3 sequence is 17 residues long. Germline CDR1 is SNHLY and CDR2 is FYNNEI.

The CDR3: CASSLGLGGVNEQYF. The DNA of the CDR3 is TGCGCCAGCAGCTTGGGCCTGGGGGGTGTCAACGAGCAGTACTTC. This chain uses TRBV5-1 with TRBJ2-7, with D perhaps TRBD2 (6 bases). The CDR3 totals 15 residues. The ends were cut back, 0 bases at V and 5 bases at J, with 15 bases in the middle. From germline, CDR1 is SGHRS and CDR2 YFSETQ.

The chain couples TRBV27 to TRBJ1-1; D not resolved. The CDR3 runs 13 residues. Trimming took off 7 bases at V and 0 bases at J, with 9 bases between the two ends. In germline, CDR1 is MNHEY, CDR2 SMNVEV (reference sequence). The CDR3 coding sequence is TGTGCCAGCAATGAAGGTTTGAACACTGAAGCTTTCTTT. The encoded protein is CASNEGLNTEAFF.

V and J are TRBV27 and TRBJ1-1; TRBD1 agrees at 9 bases. Trimming at V came to 0 bases and at J to 4 bases, leaving 6 bases not matched to a gene. There are 16 residues in the CDR3. Germline CDR1 is MNHEY and CDR2 is SMNVEV (reference sequence). In DNA, the CDR3 is TGTGCCAGCAGTTTATCTCCCGGGACAGGGCGCACTGAAGCTTTCTTT. Protein sequence: CASSLSPGTGRTEAFF.

This clone was recorded only once. The V gene is TRBV6-7, the J gene TRBJ2-7; 8 bases align to TRBD1. TRBV6-7 is labeled an ORF, and its function is uncertain. The CDR3 covers 17 residues. With 0 bases clipped from V and 0 bases from J, the junction kept 7 bases outside the gene matches. The CDR3 region is CASSYSNPGQGSYEQYF. CDR3 in DNA: TGTGCCAGCAGTTACTCTAACCCCGGACAGGGCTCCTACGAGCAGTACTTC.

Turning to this clone: Other nucleotide sequences in the sample specify the same CDR3. The rearrangement links TRBV27 to TRBJ2-1, with TRBD2 matching over 9 bases. V lost 4 bases to trimming and J lost 4 bases; unmatched junction nucleotides: 5. Looked up from germline, CDR1 is MNHEY and CDR2 is SMNVEV (reference sequence). The CDR3 extends over 15 amino acids. CDR3 bases: TGTGCCAGCAGTTCAAGGCTAGCGGGATACAATGAGCAGTTCTTC. Protein sequence: CASSSRLAGYNEQFF.

The rearrangement links TRBV7-2 to TRBJ2-7, with 12 nucleotides matching TRBD1. The CDR3 has 15 amino acids. In germline, CDR1 is SGHTA, CDR2 FQGNSA. After removal of 6 bases from V and 6 bases from J, the junction contained 9 bases not matched to a gene. The CDR3 sequence is CASRSPGQGAIEQYF. CDR3 DNA: TGTGCCAGCAGATCCCCGGGACAGGGGGCGATCGAGCAGTACTTC.

The genes are TRBV6-1 and TRBJ2-5; tentative D call: TRBD1 (5 bases). V was cut by 1 base and J by 3 bases, with 15 bases left in between. The germline V gene encodes CDR1 MNHNS and CDR2 SASEGT. The CDR3 contains 16 residues. The CDR3 DNA is TGTGCCAGCAGTGAAGTAGTAGGGGCCGAAGAAGAGACCCAGTACTTC. Its protein product is CASSEVVGAEEETQYF.

As regards this clone: This same CDR3 is encoded by further DNA sequences in the sample. The chain has TRBV5-6 and TRBJ1-1; D not resolved. The V end was cut by 1 base, the J end by 5 bases, with 6 bases between. Germline CDR1 SGHDT, CDR2 YYEEEE. The CDR3 totals 12 residues. The CDR3 nucleotides are TGTGCCAGCAGCTTGTTCAGTACTGAAGCTTTCTTT. It encodes CASSLFSTEAFF.